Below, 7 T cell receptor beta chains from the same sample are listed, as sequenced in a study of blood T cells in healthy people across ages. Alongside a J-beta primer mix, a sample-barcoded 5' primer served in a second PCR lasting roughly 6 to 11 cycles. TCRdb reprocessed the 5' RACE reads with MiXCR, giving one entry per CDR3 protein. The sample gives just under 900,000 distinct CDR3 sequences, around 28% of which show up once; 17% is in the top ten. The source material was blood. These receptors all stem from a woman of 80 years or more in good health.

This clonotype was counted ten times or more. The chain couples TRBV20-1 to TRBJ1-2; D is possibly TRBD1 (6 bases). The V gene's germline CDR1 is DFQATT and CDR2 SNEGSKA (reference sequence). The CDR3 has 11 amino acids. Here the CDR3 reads CRPPGVDGYTF. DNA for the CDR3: TGCAGACCTCCAGGGGTGGATGGCTACACCTTC.

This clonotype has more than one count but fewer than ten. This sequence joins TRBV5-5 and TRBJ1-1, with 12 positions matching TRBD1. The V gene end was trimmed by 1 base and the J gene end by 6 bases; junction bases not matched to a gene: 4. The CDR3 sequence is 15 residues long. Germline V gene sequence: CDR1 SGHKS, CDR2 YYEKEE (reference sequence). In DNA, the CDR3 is TGTGCCAGCAGCTTGCTGGGACAGGGGGCGGCTGAAGCTTTCTTT. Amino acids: CASSLLGQGAAEAFF.

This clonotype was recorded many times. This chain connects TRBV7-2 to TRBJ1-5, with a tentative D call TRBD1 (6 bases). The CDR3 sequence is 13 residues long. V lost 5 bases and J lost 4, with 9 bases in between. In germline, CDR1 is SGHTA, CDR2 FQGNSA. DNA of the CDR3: TGTGCCAGCAGCAGTAGGGGGAATCAGCCCCAGCATTTT. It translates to CASSSRGNQPQHF.

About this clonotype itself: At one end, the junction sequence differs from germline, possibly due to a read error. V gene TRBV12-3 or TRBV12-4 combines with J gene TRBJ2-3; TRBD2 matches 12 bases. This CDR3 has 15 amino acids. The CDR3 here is CASRPSGGAGDTRYF. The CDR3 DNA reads TGTGCCAGCAGACCTAGCGGGGGGGCGGGAGATACGCGGTATTTT.

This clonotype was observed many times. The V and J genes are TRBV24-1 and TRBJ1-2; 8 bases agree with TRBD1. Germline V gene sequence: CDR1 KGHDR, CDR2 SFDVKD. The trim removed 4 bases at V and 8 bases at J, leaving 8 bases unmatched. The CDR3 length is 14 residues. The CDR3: CATSESTGVRGYTF. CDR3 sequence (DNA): TGTGCCACCAGTGAGTCGACAGGGGTAAGAGGCTACACCTTC.

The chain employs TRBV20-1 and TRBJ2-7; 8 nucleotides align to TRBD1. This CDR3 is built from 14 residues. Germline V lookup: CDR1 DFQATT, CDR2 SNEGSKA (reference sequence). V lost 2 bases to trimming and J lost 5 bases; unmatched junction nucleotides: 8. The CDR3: CSARINRGYNEQYF. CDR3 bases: TGCAGTGCTAGAATAAACAGGGGGTACAACGAGCAGTACTTC.

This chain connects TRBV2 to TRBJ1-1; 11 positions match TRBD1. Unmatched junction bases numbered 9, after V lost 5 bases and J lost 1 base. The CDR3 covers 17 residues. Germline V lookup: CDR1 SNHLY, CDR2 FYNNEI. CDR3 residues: CASSRRGQGAGNTEAFF. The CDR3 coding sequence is TGTGCCAGCAGTCGTCGAGGACAGGGGGCTGGGAACACTGAAGCTTTCTTT.